Following are 30 T cell receptor beta chains from one sample sequenced in a study of metastatic and nonmetastatic thyroid tumors. MiXCR reprocessed the PCR reads for TCRdb. The repertoire has about 69,000 clones, more than 13% of them found once; the top ten carry less than 8.5%. Every patient underwent thyroid surgery untreated. Sequenced sample: blood. The receptors were sampled from a male donor with papillary thyroid cancer or a benign thyroid nodule (not recorded which). Some clones in this sample may be carry-over from other donors' samples.

A note on this clone: The junction departs from germline at one end; a sequencing error may be responsible. This sequence joins TRBV20-1 and TRBJ2-1, with 14 nucleotides matching TRBD2. The CDR3 runs 15 residues. Germline-derived CDR1 and CDR2 are DFQATT and SNEGSKA (reference sequence). The CDR3 here is CSASAGLAGVNEQLF. The CDR3 DNA follows: TGCAGTGCTAGTGCGGGACTAGCGGGAGTAAACGAGCAGCTCTTC.

This clone was detected many times. The rearrangement joins TRBV28 to TRBJ2-1; TRBD1 agrees at 8 bases. The CDR3 runs 19 residues. The germline V gene encodes CDR1 MDHEN and CDR2 SYDVKM. The V segment lost 3 bases and the J segment 3 bases; nucleotides outside the gene matches: 16. Written as DNA, the CDR3 is TGTGCCAGCAGTTTCCTCTTTAAATTCGACAGGGGCAACTACAATGAGCAGTTCTTC. Encoded protein: CASSFLFKFDRGNYNEQFF.

This clone was seen repeatedly, ten times or more. The V call is TRBV5-5, the J call TRBJ2-1; possible D gene TRBD1, 6 bases. The CDR3 runs to 15 residues. V was pared by 5 bases and J by 6 bases, with 18 bases between. Germline CDR1 is SGHKS and CDR2 is YYEKEE (reference sequence). The CDR3 here is CASSSWQGNRNEQFF. CDR3 DNA: TGTGCCAGCAGTTCGTGGCAGGGGAATCGCAATGAGCAGTTCTTC. Supplemented by reference TRBV5-5 and TRBJ2-1, the full variable domain reads DAGVTQSPTHLIKTRGQQVTLRCSPISGHKSVSWYQQVLGQGPQFIFQYYEKEERGRGNFPDRFSARQFPNYSSELNVNALLLGDSALYLCASSSWQGNRNEQFFGPGTRLTVL.

Only a few counts were recorded for this clone. The chain recombines TRBV28 with TRBJ2-6, with D hard to call. The CDR3 runs to 18 residues. Germline lookup yields CDR1 MDHEN and CDR2 SYDVKM. Trimming took off 10 bases at V and 0 bases at J, with 22 bases between the two ends. CDR3: CATNYAQRTTSGANVLTF. The CDR3 DNA is TGTGCCACCAACTATGCGCAACGAACAACCTCTGGGGCCAACGTCCTGACTTTC.

There are many counts of this clone. The chain is built from TRBV9 and TRBJ2-2; D assignment may be TRBD1 or TRBD2 (5 bases each). Germline values: CDR1 SGDLS, CDR2 YYNGEE. The CDR3 is 14 residues long. The V gene lost 0 bases and the J gene lost 4 bases, with 7 bases spanning the gap. CDR3 bases: TGTGCCAGCAGCGTAGGAGGGGTCACCGGGGAGCTGTTTTTT. Its protein product is CASSVGGVTGELFF.

V is TRBV20-1 and J is TRBJ2-7; perhaps D is TRBD1 or TRBD2 (6 bases each). V shed 5 bases and J shed 9 bases, with 23 bases lying between them. This CDR3 has 14 amino acids. The germline gives CDR1 DFQATT, CDR2 SNEGSKA (reference sequence). The CDR3: CSAGGHRSYVGQYF. The CDR3 DNA reads as TGCAGTGCTGGGGGGCATAGATCCTACGTAGGGCAGTACTTC.

This clone turned up a few times. A read error is likely, as this CDR3 ends without the conserved phenylalanine or tryptophan. The chain is built from TRBV6-1 and TRBJ1-1; D unresolved. The CDR3 totals 13 residues. Germline V CDR1 and CDR2: MNHNS, SASEGT. With 4 bases removed from V and 2 bases from J, the gap between germline ends came to 8 bases. The CDR3 loop reads CASSGLINTEAFS. The CDR3 nucleotides are TGTGCCAGCAGTGGGCTGATTAACACTGAAGCTTTCTCT.

This clone was seen repeatedly, ten times or more. The rearrangement joins TRBV10-3 to TRBJ2-7; 11 bases are a match to TRBD2. The CDR3 spans 13 residues. Germline CDR1 ENHRY, CDR2 SYGVKD. V was pared by 3 bases and J by 11 bases, with 6 bases of the junction left unmatched. Here the CDR3 reads CAISDGTSGVEYF. The CDR3 DNA sequence: TGTGCCATCAGTGACGGGACTAGCGGTGTAGAGTACTTC.

Points on this clone: This is likely a read error, given that the CDR3 carries no conserved phenylalanine or tryptophan at its end. The limits of the CDR3 on the DNA are not certain, so only TCRdb's listed CDR3 is given. The chain uses TRBV7-6 and TRBJ2-7; TRBD2, the D gene given by the table, was not confirmed from the DNA. Looked up from germline, CDR1 is SGHVS and CDR2 is FNYEAQ. The CDR3 sequence runs 8 residues, both termini included. The chain's CDR3 is CASSFLAG.

To note about this clone: A junction boundary mismatches the germline segment, possibly from a read error. The CDR3 region is CASSLWYRRVEGAHVLTF. The CDR3 DNA reads TGTGCCAGCAGCTTATGGTACAGGAGGGTAGAAGGGGCCCACGTCCTGACTTTC. The chain couples TRBV11-2 to TRBJ2-6; TRBD2 might be the D (6 bases). This CDR3 spans 18 amino acids. Germline V CDR1 and CDR2: SGHAT, FQNNGV.

In regard to this clone: Other DNA sequences within the sample encode an identical CDR3. The chain is built from TRBV19 and TRBJ2-2; 10 bases are shared with TRBD2. V shed 8 bases, J shed 0 bases, and the junction held 6 bases outside the gene matches. This CDR3 is 16 amino acids long. Germline loops: CDR1 LNHDA, CDR2 SQIVND (reference sequence). CDR3 sequence (DNA): TGTGCCAGTCGCTTAGCGGGGGGTACGAACACCGGGGAGCTGTTTTTT. Amino acid sequence: CASRLAGGTNTGELFF.

This clone was detected ten times or more. The chain is built from TRBV18 and TRBJ2-5, with D possibly TRBD2 on 5 matching bases. Germline V gene lookup returns CDR1 KGHSH and CDR2 LQKENI. This CDR3 spans 15 amino acids. The V end was cut by 3 bases, the J end by 2 bases, with 13 bases between. The CDR3 here is CASSPRRGSQETQYF. The CDR3 bases are TGTGCCAGCTCACCCCGGCGAGGGTCACAAGAGACCCAGTACTTC.

There are many counts of this clone. A much larger clone sits a single nucleotide away, making a read error possible. V usage is TRBV7-2 and J usage is TRBJ1-3, with D possibly matching TRBD1 (5 bases). The germline V gene has CDR1 SGHTA and CDR2 FQGNSA. The CDR3 covers 15 residues. Written as DNA, the CDR3 is TGTGCCAGCAGCTTAGCGGCAGGGTCTGGAAACACCGTATATTTT. This gives the protein CASSLAAGSGNTVYF.

The CDR3 reads CASRSGLGFYTF. The CDR3 coding sequence is TGTGCCAGCAGAAGTGGATTGGGGTTCTACACCTTC. The rearrangement links TRBV27 to TRBJ1-2; D gene ambiguous. The CDR3 covers 12 residues. Trimming removed 6 bases at V and 10 bases at J, with 15 bases between. Germline assignment: CDR1 MNHEY and CDR2 SMNVEV (reference sequence).

In its sample, this clone was seen many times. Written as DNA, the CDR3 is TGTGCCAGCAGCAGACAAGCTTCCTACGAGCAGTACGTC. This sequence encodes CASSRQASYEQYV. This rearrangement joins TRBV28 to TRBJ2-7; D is unclear. V shed 6 bases and J shed 1 base, with 10 bases lying between them. Germline CDR1 MDHEN, CDR2 SYDVKM. The CDR3 is 13 residues long.

This clone has ten or more counts. The chain carries TRBV7-2 and TRBJ1-2, with 9 bases that match TRBD1. The CDR3 contains 13 residues. V shed 4 bases, J shed 9 bases, and the junction held 6 bases outside the gene matches. The germline V gene has CDR1 SGHTA and CDR2 FQGNSA. The CDR3 loop reads CASSWGTGKSYTF. The CDR3 DNA follows: TGTGCCAGCAGCTGGGGGACAGGGAAGAGCTACACCTTC.

In its sample, this clone was seen many times. This chain connects TRBV7-9 to TRBJ2-2; no reliable D call. The V end was cut by 5 bases, the J end by 5 bases, with 12 bases between. The CDR3 totals 14 residues. Germline CDR1 is SEHNR and CDR2 is FQNEAQ (reference sequence). Here the CDR3 reads CASSRGSETGELFF. The DNA of the CDR3 is TGTGCCAGCAGCCGTGGATCTGAGACCGGGGAGCTGTTTTTT.

This clone was recorded a few times. The chain carries TRBV6-2 or TRBV6-3 and TRBJ2-7, with 9 nucleotides matching TRBD1. After removal of 7 bases from V and 6 bases from J, the junction contained 22 bases not matched to a gene. The germline gives CDR1 MNHEY, CDR2 SVGEGT. This CDR3 contains 18 residues. This CDR3 reads CASIPTGGAYYYGTEQYF. The DNA of the CDR3 is TGTGCCAGCATACCTACAGGGGGCGCTTATTATTATGGAACCGAGCAGTACTTC.

In this sample, this clone turned up many times. This chain links TRBV27 with TRBJ2-1, with D perhaps TRBD2 (6 bases). Trimming cost V 6 bases and J 2 bases, with 14 bases left between them. Germline CDR1 reads MNHEY; CDR2 reads SMNVEV (reference sequence). The CDR3 extends over 15 amino acids. This CDR3 reads CASRPPGGTYNEQFF. The CDR3 bases are TGTGCCAGCAGACCCCCTGGAGGGACCTACAATGAGCAGTTCTTC.

This clone appeared many times. The chain uses TRBV6-5 and TRBJ2-7, with D possibly being TRBD1 (5 bases). Germline CDR1 and CDR2: MNHEY and SVGAGI. The CDR3 consists of 13 residues. The ends were cut back, 2 bases at V and 4 bases at J, with 9 bases in the middle. The chain's CDR3 is CASSYEAGYEQYF. The CDR3 coding sequence is TGTGCCAGCAGTTACGAGGCAGGGTACGAGCAGTACTTC.

This clone came up many times. The chain is built from TRBV6-5 and TRBJ1-3; D not resolved. Germline V gives CDR1 MNHEY, CDR2 SVGAGI. The CDR3 sequence is 18 residues long. The germline V and J ends were trimmed by 4 bases and 7 bases, with 26 bases remaining between them. CDR3 nucleotides: TGTGCCAGCAGTTCCACGTACTCCCCGACGGGAATTGGTAACACCATATATTTT. Translating it yields CASSSTYSPTGIGNTIYF.

This clone was detected many times. The gene calls are TRBV27 and TRBJ1-4, with D hard to call. V gave up 5 bases and J gave up 3 bases, with 10 bases separating them. This CDR3 contains 14 residues. The germline CDR1 and CDR2 sequences are MNHEY and SMNVEV (reference sequence). CDR3 residues: CASSPSVANEKLFF. The CDR3, as DNA: TGTGCCAGCAGTCCCTCGGTCGCTAATGAAAAACTGTTTTTT.

The sample holds many counts of this clone. The chain links TRBV19 to TRBJ2-4; D is possibly TRBD1 (6 bases). V was clipped by 1 base and J by 13 bases, with 11 bases between them. Germline loops: CDR1 LNHDA, CDR2 SQIVND (reference sequence). The CDR3 has 12 residues. The CDR3 loop is CASSIGGHDQYF. CDR3 in DNA: TGTGCCAGTAGTATAGGGGGGCACGACCAGTACTTC. The full variable domain, with the rest looked up from reference TRBV19 and TRBJ2-4, is DGGITQSPKYLFRKEGQNVTLSCEQNLNHDAMYWYRQDPGQGLRLIYYSQIVNDFQKGDIAEGYSVSREKKESFPLTVTSAQKNPTAFYLCASSIGGHDQYFGAGTRLSVL.

This clone was counted only a few times. Germline and junction disagree at one end, which may indicate a read error. The chain has TRBV27 and TRBJ2-6, with 9 bases identical to TRBD2. This CDR3 region has 15 residues. CDR1 is MNHEY and CDR2 is SMNVEV in the germline V gene (reference sequence). DNA for the CDR3: TGTGCCAGCGGTAGCGGGAGTGCTGGGGCCAACGTCATGACTTTC. Its protein is CASGSGSAGANVMTF.

In the case of this clone: This may be a read error: a much more frequent sequence differs by one nucleotide. This sample includes further DNA sequences coding for the same CDR3. The chain has TRBV18 and TRBJ1-5; 7 positions match TRBD1. Germline lookup yields CDR1 KGHSH and CDR2 LQKENI. The CDR3 spans 16 residues. The CDR3, as DNA: TGTGCTAGCTCACCGGAGGGACAGTGTAGCAATCAGCCCCAGCATTTT. This translates into CASSPEGQCSNQPQHF.

This sequence joins TRBV20-1 and TRBJ1-1; possibly TRBD1 for D (5 bases). The CDR3 is 15 residues long. Trimming shortened V by 4 bases and J by 1 base, and 16 bases separated the two germline ends. The germline V gene encodes CDR1 DFQATT and CDR2 SNEGSKA (reference sequence). The CDR3 reads CSATNQGRGNTEAFF. As DNA, the CDR3 is TGCAGTGCTACCAACCAGGGAAGGGGGAACACTGAAGCTTTCTTT.

In its sample, this clone was seen many times. This rearrangement joins TRBV10-1 to TRBJ2-4; a weak D match, TRBD1 (6 bases). Deletions cut 3 bases from V and 4 bases from J, with 10 bases between. The CDR3 totals 14 residues. Germline CDR1 WNHNN, CDR2 SYGVQD (reference sequence). CDR3 loop: CASSDWTAKNIQYF. The CDR3 DNA follows: TGCGCCAGCAGTGATTGGACAGCGAAAAACATTCAGTACTTC.

This clone has a count of ten or more. The V call is TRBV12-3 or TRBV12-4, the J call TRBJ2-7, with 9 bases fitting TRBD2. This CDR3 comprises 16 residues. The CDR3 DNA sequence: TGTGCCAGCAGTCCGTCTGGCGGGAGGGCCTCCCACGAGCAGTACGTC. Its protein is CASSPSGGRASHEQYV.

This clone was detected many times. The sample carries other DNA sequences with the same CDR3. The rearrangement uses TRBV7-6 and TRBJ2-1; D is unresolved. CDR1 and CDR2 (germline): SGHVS, FNYEAQ. The CDR3 spans 15 residues. Trimming pared 0 bases from V and 4 bases from J, leaving 10 bases between. CDR3 in amino acids: CASSLAVADYNEQFF. The CDR3 DNA is TGTGCCAGCAGCTTAGCGGTTGCGGATTACAATGAGCAGTTCTTC.

For this clone: Lacking the conserved final phenylalanine or tryptophan, this CDR3 likely reflects a read error. V and J are TRBV19 and TRBJ2-3; D might be TRBD1 (5 bases). Trimming removed 3 bases from V and 1 base from J, with 11 bases in between. Looked up from germline, CDR1 is LNHDA and CDR2 is SQIVND (reference sequence). This CDR3 is 15 amino acids long. CDR3 DNA sequence: TGTGCCAGTAGTATTGGGGCAGGGTGCACAGATACGCAGTATCTT. It encodes CASSIGAGCTDTQYL.